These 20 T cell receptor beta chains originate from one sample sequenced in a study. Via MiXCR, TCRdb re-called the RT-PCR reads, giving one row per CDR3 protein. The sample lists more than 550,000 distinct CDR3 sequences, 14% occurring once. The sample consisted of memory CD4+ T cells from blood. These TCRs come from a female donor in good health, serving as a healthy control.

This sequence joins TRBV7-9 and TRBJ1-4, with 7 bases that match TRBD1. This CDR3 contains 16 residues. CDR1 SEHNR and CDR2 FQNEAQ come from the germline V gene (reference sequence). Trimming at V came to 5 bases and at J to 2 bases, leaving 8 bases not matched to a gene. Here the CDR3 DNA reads TGTGCCAGCAGCCGATACAGGGGACAGACTAATGAAAAACTGTTTTTT. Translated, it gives CASSRYRGQTNEKLFF.

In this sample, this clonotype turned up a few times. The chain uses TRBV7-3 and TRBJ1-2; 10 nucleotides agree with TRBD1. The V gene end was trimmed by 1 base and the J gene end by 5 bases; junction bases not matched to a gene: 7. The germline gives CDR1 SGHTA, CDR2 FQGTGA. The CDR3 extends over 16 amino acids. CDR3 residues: CASSLSPGTGDYGYTF. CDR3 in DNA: TGTGCCAGCAGCTTAAGCCCCGGGACAGGGGATTATGGCTACACCTTC.

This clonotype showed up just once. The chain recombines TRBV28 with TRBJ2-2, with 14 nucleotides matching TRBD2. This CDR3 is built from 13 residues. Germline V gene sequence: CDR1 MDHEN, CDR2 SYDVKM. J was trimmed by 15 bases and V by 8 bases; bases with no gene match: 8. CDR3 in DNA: TGTGCCAGCTATGGGACTAGCGGGAGAATGTTGTTTTTT. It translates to CASYGTSGRMLFF.

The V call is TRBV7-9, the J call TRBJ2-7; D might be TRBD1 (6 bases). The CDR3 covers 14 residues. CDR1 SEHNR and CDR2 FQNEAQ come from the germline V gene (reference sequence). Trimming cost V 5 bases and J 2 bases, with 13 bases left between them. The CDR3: CASSNDRKPYEQYF. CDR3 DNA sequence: TGTGCCAGCAGCAACGACAGGAAGCCCTACGAGCAGTACTTC.

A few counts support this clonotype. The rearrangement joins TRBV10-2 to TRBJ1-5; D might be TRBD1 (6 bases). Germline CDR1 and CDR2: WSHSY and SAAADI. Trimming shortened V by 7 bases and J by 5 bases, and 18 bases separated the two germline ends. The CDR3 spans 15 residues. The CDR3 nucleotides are TGCGCCAGCAAACAGGGTTTCCAGGCAGATCAGCCCCAGCATTTT. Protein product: CASKQGFQADQPQHF.

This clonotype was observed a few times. The CDR3 reads CATSSPRAGEKLFF. The CDR3 bases are TGTGCCACCAGCAGTCCCCGGGCCGGTGAAAAACTGTTTTTT. The rearrangement links TRBV15 to TRBJ1-4; no reliable D call. The CDR3 has 14 residues. The germline V gene encodes CDR1 LNHNV and CDR2 YYDKDF (reference sequence). V lost 3 bases to trimming and J lost 7 bases, with 12 bases between them.

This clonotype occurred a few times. The CDR3 sequence: CATSEHPRTGGIKGELFF. In DNA form, the CDR3 reads TGTGCCACCAGTGAACATCCTCGGACAGGGGGGATAAAGGGGGAGCTGTTTTTT. The chain couples TRBV24-1 to TRBJ2-2, with 10 bases lining up with TRBD1. Germline V gives CDR1 KGHDR, CDR2 SFDVKD. Losses at the gene ends were 4 bases for V and 8 bases for J; bases not matched to a gene: 15. This CDR3 contains 18 residues.

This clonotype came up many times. CDR3 sequence (DNA): TGTGCCAGCAGTCCCGCGGCCCTCTACGAGCAGTACTTC. As protein: CASSPAALYEQYF. This rearrangement joins TRBV28 to TRBJ2-7; the D is unclear. V shed 5 bases and J shed 3 bases, with 11 bases lying between them. Germline-derived CDR1 and CDR2 are MDHEN and SYDVKM. The CDR3 loop spans 13 amino acids.

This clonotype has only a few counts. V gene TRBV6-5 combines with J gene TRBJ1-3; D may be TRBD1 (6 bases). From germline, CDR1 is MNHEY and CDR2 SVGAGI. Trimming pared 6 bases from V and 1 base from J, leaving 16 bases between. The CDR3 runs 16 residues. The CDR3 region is CASSPGGGTSGNTIYF. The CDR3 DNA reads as TGTGCCAGCAGCCCGGGGGGGGGCACATCTGGAAACACCATATATTTT.

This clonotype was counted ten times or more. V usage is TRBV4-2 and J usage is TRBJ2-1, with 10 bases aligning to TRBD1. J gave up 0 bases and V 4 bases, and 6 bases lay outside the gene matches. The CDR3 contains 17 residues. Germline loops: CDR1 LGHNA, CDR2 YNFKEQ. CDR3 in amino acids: CASSPRTGGSSYNEQFF. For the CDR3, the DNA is TGTGCCAGCAGCCCTCGGACAGGGGGGAGCTCCTACAATGAGCAGTTCTTC.

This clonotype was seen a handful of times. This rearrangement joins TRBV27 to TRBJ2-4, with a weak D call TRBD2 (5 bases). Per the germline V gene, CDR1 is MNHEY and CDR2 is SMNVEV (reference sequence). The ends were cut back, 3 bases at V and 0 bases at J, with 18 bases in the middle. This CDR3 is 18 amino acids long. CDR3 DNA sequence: TGTGCCAGCAGTTTGTCTTACGGGATTCGGCTAGCCAAAAACATTCAGTACTTC. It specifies CASSLSYGIRLAKNIQYF.

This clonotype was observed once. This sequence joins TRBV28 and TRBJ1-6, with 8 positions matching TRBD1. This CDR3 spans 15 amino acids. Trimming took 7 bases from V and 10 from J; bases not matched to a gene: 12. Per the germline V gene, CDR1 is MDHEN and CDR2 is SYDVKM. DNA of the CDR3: TGTGCCAGCAAAGTAGTGGGACAGGAGGGATCACCCCTCCACTTT. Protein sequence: CASKVVGQEGSPLHF.

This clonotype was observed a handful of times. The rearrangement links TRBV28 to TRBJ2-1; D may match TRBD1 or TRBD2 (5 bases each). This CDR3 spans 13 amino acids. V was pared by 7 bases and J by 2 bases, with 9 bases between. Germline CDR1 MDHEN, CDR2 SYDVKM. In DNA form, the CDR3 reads TGTGCCAGCACGAGGGGTCCCTACAATGAGCAGTTCTTC. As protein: CASTRGPYNEQFF.

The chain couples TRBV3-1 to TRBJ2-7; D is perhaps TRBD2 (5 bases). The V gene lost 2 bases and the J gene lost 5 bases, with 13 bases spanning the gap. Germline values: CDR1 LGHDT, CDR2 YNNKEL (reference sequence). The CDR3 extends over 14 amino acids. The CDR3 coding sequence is TGTGCCAGCAGCCAAAGCCTAGCCAACCACGAGCAGTACTTC. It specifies CASSQSLANHEQYF.

CDR3 residues: CASSLKGGMTPYEQYF. The DNA for the CDR3 is TGTGCCAGCAGCTTAAAAGGCGGGATGACCCCCTACGAGCAGTACTTC. The chain links TRBV7-2 to TRBJ2-7, with a weak D call TRBD2 (6 bases). Trimming shortened V by 2 bases and J by 2 bases, and 16 bases separated the two germline ends. This CDR3 contains 16 residues. CDR1 is SGHTA, CDR2 FQGNSA, per germline. The full variable domain, with the rest looked up from reference TRBV7-2 and TRBJ2-7, is GAGVSQSPSNKVTEKGKDVELRCDPISGHTALYWYRQSLGQGLEFLIYFQGNSAPDKSGLPSDRFSAERTGGSVSTLTIQRTQQEDSAVYLCASSLKGGMTPYEQYFGPGTRLTVT.

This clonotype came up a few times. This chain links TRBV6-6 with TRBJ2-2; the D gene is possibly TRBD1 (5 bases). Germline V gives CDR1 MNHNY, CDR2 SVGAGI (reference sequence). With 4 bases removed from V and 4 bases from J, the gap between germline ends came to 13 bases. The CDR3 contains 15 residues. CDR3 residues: CASSSQDQFTGELFF. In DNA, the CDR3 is TGTGCCAGCAGTTCACAGGACCAGTTCACCGGGGAGCTGTTTTTT.

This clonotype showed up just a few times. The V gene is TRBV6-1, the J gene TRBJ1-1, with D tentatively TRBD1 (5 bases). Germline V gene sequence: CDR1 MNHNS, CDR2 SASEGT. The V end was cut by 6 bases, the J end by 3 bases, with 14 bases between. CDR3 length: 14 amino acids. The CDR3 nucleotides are TGTGCCAGCAGGCGAGGGGTGGCGGACACTGAAGCTTTCTTT. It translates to CASRRGVADTEAFF.

Written as DNA, the CDR3 is TGTGCCAGCAGCCGTCACTTTGAGACTGAAGCTTTCTTT. It specifies CASSRHFETEAFF. The rearrangement uses TRBV7-9 and TRBJ1-1; D gene uncertain. The CDR3 length is 13 residues. CDR1 and CDR2 from the germline V gene are SEHNR and FQNEAQ (reference sequence). Trimming stripped 5 bases from V and 5 bases from J, with 12 bases between.

The CDR3 bases are TGCGCCAGCAGCTTAGATCCAGGGTCGGTCACCGGGGAGCTGTTTTTT. Translating gives CASSLDPGSVTGELFF. This chain uses TRBV5-1 with TRBJ2-2, with D tentatively TRBD1 (5 bases). The CDR3 consists of 16 residues. The V gene's germline CDR1 is SGHRS and CDR2 YFSETQ. V lost 2 bases, J lost 4 bases, and 15 bases lay in between.

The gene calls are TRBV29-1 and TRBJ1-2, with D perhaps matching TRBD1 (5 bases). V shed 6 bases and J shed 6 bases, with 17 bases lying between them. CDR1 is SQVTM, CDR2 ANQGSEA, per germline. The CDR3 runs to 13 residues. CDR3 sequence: CSVPNRWTNGYTF. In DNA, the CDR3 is TGCAGCGTCCCCAACAGGTGGACCAATGGCTACACCTTC.